These 30 T cell receptor beta chains came from one sample sequenced in a study of cytomegalovirus exposure and HLA in healthy donors. Produced via immunoSEQ multiplex PCR; TCRdb's table is partial and in-frame only. The sample has around 75,000 clones, about 85% seen once; the top ten hold around 2.9%. The sample consisted of PBMCs. The receptors originated from a man aged 25 to 40 in good health and CMV-seronegative.

The gene calls are TRBV6-1 and TRBJ2-7, with 10 bases identical to TRBD1. The junction had 12 bases not matched to a gene; V was cut back by 4 bases and J by 9 bases. The germline gives CDR1 MNHNS, CDR2 SASEGT. CDR3 size: 15 residues. The CDR3 region has the DNA TGTGCCAGCAGTGTTTGGGGACAGGGGAAAGGGGTGCAGTACTTC. It yields the protein CASSVWGQGKGVQYF.

The genes are TRBV27 and TRBJ1-5; no firm D call. This CDR3 is 17 amino acids long. V was trimmed by 2 bases and J by 6 bases, leaving 20 bases between them. CDR1 is MNHEY and CDR2 is SMNVEV in the germline V gene (reference sequence). CDR3 region: CASSLSGPGLSGQPQHF. CDR3 bases: TGTGCCAGCAGTTTAAGCGGCCCCGGTTTGTCGGGTCAGCCCCAGCATTTT.

The CDR3 protein is CASSPLDRGTGANVLTF. The CDR3 coding sequence is TGCGCCAGCAGCCCTTTGGACAGGGGAACTGGGGCCAACGTCCTGACTTTC. V is TRBV4-3 and J is TRBJ2-6, with 9 positions matching TRBD1. V shed 4 bases, J shed 2 bases, and the junction held 6 bases outside the gene matches. The CDR3 is made up of 17 amino acids. Germline V lookup: CDR1 LGHNA, CDR2 YSLEER.

V and J are TRBV4-2 and TRBJ2-1; 9 positions agree with TRBD2. The V gene's germline CDR1 is LGHNA and CDR2 YNFKEQ. The length of the CDR3 is 16 residues. The ends lost 3 bases at V and 6 bases at J; junction bases unmatched: 9. CDR3 DNA sequence: TGTGCCAGCAGCCAGGGTTGGACTAGCGAGGCCAATGAGCAGTTCTTC. This codes for CASSQGWTSEANEQFF.

The J gene is TRBJ2-4, the V gene TRBV29-1, with a tentative D call TRBD1 (6 bases). The CDR3 spans 18 residues. Germline lookup yields CDR1 SQVTM and CDR2 ANQGSEA. Trimming removed 5 bases at V and 0 bases at J, with 23 bases between. The CDR3 bases are TGCAGCGTTCAGGGGAGAGGTGGGGAGTCACTAGCCAAAAACATTCAGTACTTC. It yields the protein CSVQGRGGESLAKNIQYF. The full variable domain, rest sourced from reference TRBV29-1 and TRBJ2-4, is SAVISQKPSRDICQRGTSLTIQCQVDSQVTMMFWYRQQPGQSLTLIATANQGSEATYESGFVIDKFPISRPNLTFSTLTVSNMSPEDSSIYLCSVQGRGGESLAKNIQYFGAGTRLSVL.

This clone was observed once. The chain links TRBV27 to TRBJ2-5, with 8 nucleotides matching TRBD2. The J segment lost 2 bases and the V segment lost 6 bases, leaving 5 bases of the junction unmatched. The CDR3 is 14 amino acids. CDR1 and CDR2 (germline): MNHEY, SMNVEV (reference sequence). CDR3 DNA: TGTGCCAGCAGACGACTAGCGTCACAAGAGACCCAGTACTTC. Translation: CASRRLASQETQYF.

The gene calls are TRBV6-5 and TRBJ2-6; no firm D call. This CDR3 contains 14 residues. The V end lost 4 bases, the J end lost 4 bases, and 8 bases lay between the germline ends. Germline loops: CDR1 MNHEY, CDR2 SVGAGI. CDR3 in amino acids: CASSLRKGANVLTF. Here the CDR3 DNA reads TGTGCCAGCAGTTTGAGAAAAGGGGCCAACGTCCTGACTTTC.

V is TRBV7-2 and J is TRBJ2-1; D is perhaps TRBD2 (5 bases). Looked up from germline, CDR1 is SGHTA and CDR2 is FQGNSA. This CDR3 contains 15 residues. The V end lost 3 bases, the J end lost 1 base, and 10 bases lay between the germline ends. This CDR3 reads CASSLSGGSYNEQFF. The CDR3 bases are TGTGCCAGCAGCTTGTCGGGCGGGTCCTACAATGAGCAGTTCTTC.

Here the CDR3 DNA reads TGTGCCAGCAGCTTCGGGGGGACAGGCTTCTTC. Amino acids: CASSFGGTGFF. J is TRBJ2-1 and V is TRBV11-2; TRBD1 might be the D (8 bases). The CDR3 is made up of 11 amino acids. Trimming stripped 3 bases from V and 16 bases from J, with 13 bases between. Germline V gene lookup returns CDR1 SGHAT and CDR2 FQNNGV. Drawing the rest from reference TRBV11-2 and TRBJ2-1, the complete variable domain is EAGVAQSPRYKIIEKRQSVAFWCNPISGHATLYWYQQILGQGPKLLIQFQNNGVVDDSQLPKDRFSAERLKGVDSTLKIQPAKLEDSAVYLCASSFGGTGFFGPGTRLTVL.

The chain recombines TRBV28 with TRBJ1-3, with 9 nucleotides matching TRBD1. Germline trimming cut 4 bases from V and 1 base from J; bases unmatched to any gene: 11. Germline V gene sequence: CDR1 MDHEN, CDR2 SYDVKM. The CDR3 runs to 18 residues. CDR3 protein: CASSSRPGQGYSGNTIYF. The CDR3 DNA follows: TGTGCCAGCAGTTCCCGGCCGGGACAGGGATATTCTGGAAACACCATATATTTT.

This clone is medium-sized in the sample. The DNA for the CDR3 is TGTGCCAGCAGTACGACAGGGGCCCATTACGAGCAGTACTTC. Residues: CASSTTGAHYEQYF. The chain links TRBV2 to TRBJ2-7, with 8 bases that match TRBD1. The CDR3 length is 14 residues. Germline V gene lookup returns CDR1 SNHLY and CDR2 FYNNEI. With V trimmed by 5 bases and J by 4 bases, 7 bases remained unmatched.

V usage is TRBV21-1 and J usage is TRBJ2-1; TRBD2, the table's D call, lacks a check against the DNA. TRBV21-1 counts as a pseudogene. This CDR3 has 15 residues. For the CDR3, the DNA is TGTGCCAGCAAGGTCGGCGGGGGGCCCCAAAAAGAGCAGTTCTTC. Its translation is CASKVGGGPQKEQFF.

The rearrangement uses TRBV27 and TRBJ2-7; 11 bases map to TRBD1. This CDR3 is 16 amino acids long. Losses at the gene ends were 3 bases for V and 3 bases for J; bases not matched to a gene: 7. Germline lookup yields CDR1 MNHEY and CDR2 SMNVEV (reference sequence). The CDR3 DNA reads TGTGCCAGCAGTTTCTCGGGCGGGACAGGGGGCTACGAGCAGTACTTC. As protein: CASSFSGGTGGYEQYF.

The V and J genes are TRBV6-1 and TRBJ1-1; 8 bases map to TRBD1. The CDR3 is made up of 15 amino acids. V shed 0 bases, J shed 6 bases, and the junction held 6 bases outside the gene matches. The germline V gene encodes CDR1 MNHNS and CDR2 SASEGT. The CDR3, as DNA: TGTGCCAGCAGTGAAGCGAACCGGGACAGGCCTGAAGCTTTCTTT. Translating it yields CASSEANRDRPEAFF.

As DNA, the CDR3 is TGTGCCAGCAGTAGTCGACAGGGTGGGGCCAACGTCCTGACTTTC. As protein: CASSSRQGGANVLTF. The chain couples TRBV6-5 to TRBJ2-6; 7 nucleotides match TRBD1. Trimming took 5 bases from V and 3 from J; bases not matched to a gene: 4. The germline V gene has CDR1 MNHEY and CDR2 SVGAGI. The CDR3 sequence is 15 residues long.

The genes are TRBV27 and TRBJ1-4; D is ambiguous. The CDR3 runs 13 residues. V was clipped by 6 bases and J by 8 bases, with 13 bases between them. Germline V gene sequence: CDR1 MNHEY, CDR2 SMNVEV (reference sequence). In DNA form, the CDR3 reads TGTGCCAGCAGGGGCACCAGAAGCGAAAAACTGTTTTTT. Protein product: CASRGTRSEKLFF.

The chain links TRBV13 to TRBJ2-1; 8 nucleotides match TRBD2. The V gene's germline CDR1 is PRHDT and CDR2 FYEKMQ (reference sequence). The CDR3 runs to 15 residues. V shed 4 bases, J shed 8 bases, and the junction held 10 bases outside the gene matches. The CDR3 DNA sequence: TGTGCCAGCAGCTCACGGGGGGGCCCCAGGGATGAGCAGTTCTTC. It codes for CASSSRGGPRDEQFF.

This clone has more than one count but fewer than ten. The J gene is TRBJ1-2, the V gene TRBV28; 8 nucleotides match TRBD1. Germline V gene lookup returns CDR1 MDHEN and CDR2 SYDVKM. CDR3 length equals 16 residues. V was pared by 8 bases and J by 6 bases, with 17 bases of the junction left unmatched. The CDR3 protein is CASFGTGGRSAHGYTF. The CDR3 DNA is TGTGCCAGCTTTGGGACAGGAGGGAGAAGTGCTCATGGCTACACCTTC.

The V and J genes are TRBV7-9 and TRBJ1-1; D gene uncertain. The CDR3 loop spans 14 amino acids. From germline, CDR1 is SEHNR and CDR2 FQNEAQ (reference sequence). The V gene lost 1 base and the J gene lost 11 bases, with 17 bases spanning the gap. CDR3 sequence reads: CASSLVQMAARAFF. DNA of the CDR3: TGTGCCAGCAGCTTAGTGCAAATGGCAGCGCGGGCTTTCTTT.

V gene TRBV29-1 combines with J gene TRBJ1-2; D possibly corresponds to TRBD1 (5 bases). Germline loops: CDR1 SQVTM, CDR2 ANQGSEA. The CDR3 contains 14 residues. Trimming removed 3 bases at V and 4 bases at J, with 15 bases between. DNA for the CDR3: TGCAGCGTTGAGAGCCTCGACAGAACCTATGGCTACACCTTC. As protein: CSVESLDRTYGYTF.

The rearrangement joins TRBV6-5 to TRBJ1-1; D is unresolved. Germline V gene lookup returns CDR1 MNHEY and CDR2 SVGAGI. V lost 0 bases and J 11 bases, leaving 10 bases between the germline ends. CDR3 length: 12 amino acids. This CDR3 reads CASSYSVGEAFF. CDR3 nucleotide sequence: TGTGCCAGCAGTTACTCGGTTGGTGAGGCTTTCTTT.

The V gene is TRBV5-4, the J gene TRBJ2-2; no reliable D call. The CDR3 runs to 14 residues. Germline-derived CDR1 and CDR2 are SGHNT and YYREEE (reference sequence). V was trimmed by 5 bases and J by 4 bases, leaving 12 bases between them. The CDR3, as DNA: TGTGCCAGCAGACTCCAGGATTTCACCGGGGAGCTGTTTTTT. This encodes CASRLQDFTGELFF.

The CDR3: CASSFRLEYEQYV. The CDR3 DNA is TGTGCCAGCAGTTTCAGACTGGAATACGAGCAGTACGTC. This chain connects TRBV6-6 to TRBJ2-7, with D unclear. Trimming shortened V by 4 bases and J by 4 bases, and 11 bases separated the two germline ends. The CDR3 loop spans 13 amino acids. Germline V gene data show CDR1 as MNHNY and CDR2 as SVGAGI (reference sequence).

This chain links TRBV29-1 with TRBJ2-5; perhaps TRBD1 as D (6 bases). Trimming took 5 bases from V and 4 from J, leaving 8 bases between them. Germline assignment: CDR1 SQVTM and CDR2 ANQGSEA. CDR3 size: 11 residues. The CDR3 DNA is TGCAGCGTTCCCAGGGGAGAGACCCAGTACTTC. Translating gives CSVPRGETQYF.

V gene TRBV2 combines with J gene TRBJ1-1; weak D call: TRBD1 (5 bases). V dropped 4 bases and J dropped 0 bases, with 9 bases sitting between them. Germline assignment: CDR1 SNHLY and CDR2 FYNNEI. This CDR3 spans 14 amino acids. CDR3 DNA sequence: TGTGCCAGCAGTGGACAGCTACTGAACACTGAAGCTTTCTTT. Its translation is CASSGQLLNTEAFF.

The chain carries TRBV4-1 and TRBJ2-7, with TRBD2 matching over 8 bases. The CDR3 extends over 17 amino acids. After removal of 2 bases from V and 2 bases from J, the junction contained 11 bases not matched to a gene. Germline lookup yields CDR1 MGHRA and CDR2 YSYEKL. The chain's CDR3 is CASSQFLLADLPYEQYF. The CDR3 bases are TGCGCCAGCAGCCAATTCCTACTAGCGGACCTCCCCTACGAGCAGTACTTC.

The CDR3 is CASSYRTGRETQYF. For the CDR3, the DNA is TGTGCCAGCAGTTATCGGACAGGGAGGGAGACCCAGTACTTC. The rearrangement joins TRBV6-6 to TRBJ2-5; the match to TRBD1 covers 8 bases. The CDR3 sequence is 14 residues long. J was trimmed by 5 bases and V by 3 bases; bases with no gene match: 5. CDR1 and CDR2 from the germline V gene are MNHNY and SVGAGI (reference sequence).

The V gene is TRBV6-5, the J gene TRBJ1-3, with D possibly TRBD1 on 6 matching bases. The germline V gene encodes CDR1 MNHEY and CDR2 SVGAGI. The CDR3 contains 16 residues. V was clipped by 0 bases and J by 0 bases, with 9 bases between them. The CDR3 reads CASSYSIGGSGNTIYF. The DNA of the CDR3 is TGTGCCAGCAGTTACTCGATAGGGGGCTCTGGAAACACCATATATTTT.

The chain couples TRBV29-1 to TRBJ1-1; unclear D gene. Looked up from germline, CDR1 is SQVTM and CDR2 is ANQGSEA. There are 14 residues in the CDR3. V was trimmed by 3 bases and J by 1 base, leaving 12 bases between them. The chain's CDR3 is CSVDGVARNTEAFF. In DNA, the CDR3 is TGCAGCGTTGACGGGGTAGCTCGGAACACTGAAGCTTTCTTT.

The chain uses TRBV15 and TRBJ1-4; D may be TRBD1 (5 bases). The V end was cut by 1 base, the J end by 8 bases, with 14 bases between. CDR1 is LNHNV, CDR2 YYDKDF, per germline (reference sequence). The CDR3 is made up of 15 amino acids. The CDR3 nucleotides read TGTGCCACCAGCAGAGGTGGGGCCCGGGGGGAAAAACTGTTTTTT. It is translated as CATSRGGARGEKLFF.